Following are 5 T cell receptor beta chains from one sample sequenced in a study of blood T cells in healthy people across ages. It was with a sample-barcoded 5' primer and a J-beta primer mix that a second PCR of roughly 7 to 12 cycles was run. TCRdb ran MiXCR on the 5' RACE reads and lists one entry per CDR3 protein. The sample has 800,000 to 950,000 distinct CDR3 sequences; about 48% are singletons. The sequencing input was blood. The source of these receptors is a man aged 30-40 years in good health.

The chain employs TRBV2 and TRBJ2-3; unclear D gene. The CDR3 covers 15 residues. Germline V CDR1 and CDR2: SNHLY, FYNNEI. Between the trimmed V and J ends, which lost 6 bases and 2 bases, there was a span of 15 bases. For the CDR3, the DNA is TGTGCCAGCAGCCCGACCCCCGAAGACACAGATACGCAGTATTTT. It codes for CASSPTPEDTDTQYF. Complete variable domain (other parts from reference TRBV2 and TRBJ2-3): EPEVTQTPSHQVTQMGQEVILRCVPISNHLYFYWYRQILGQKVEFLVSFYNNEISEKSEIFDDQFSVERPDGSNFTLKIRSTKLEDSAMYFCASSPTPEDTDTQYFGPGTRLTVL.

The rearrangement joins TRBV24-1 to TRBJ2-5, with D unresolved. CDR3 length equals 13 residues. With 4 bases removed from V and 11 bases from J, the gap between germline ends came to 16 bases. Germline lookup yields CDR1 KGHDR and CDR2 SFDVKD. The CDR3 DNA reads TGTGCCACCAGTGACTCAGGTGACGATGGGCAGTACTTC. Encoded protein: CATSDSGDDGQYF.

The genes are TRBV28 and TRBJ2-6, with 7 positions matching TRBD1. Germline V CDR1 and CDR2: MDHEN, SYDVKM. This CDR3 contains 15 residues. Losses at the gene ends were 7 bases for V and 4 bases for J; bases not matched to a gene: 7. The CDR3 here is CASTNTGAGANVLTF. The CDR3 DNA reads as TGTGCCAGCACCAATACAGGGGCAGGGGCCAACGTCCTGACTTTC. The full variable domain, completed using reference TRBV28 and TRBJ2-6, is DVKVTQSSRYLVKRTGEKVFLECVQDMDHENMFWYRQDPGLGLRLIYFSYDVKMKEKGDIPEGYSVSREKKERFSLILESASTNQTSMYLCASTNTGAGANVLTFGAGSRLTVL.

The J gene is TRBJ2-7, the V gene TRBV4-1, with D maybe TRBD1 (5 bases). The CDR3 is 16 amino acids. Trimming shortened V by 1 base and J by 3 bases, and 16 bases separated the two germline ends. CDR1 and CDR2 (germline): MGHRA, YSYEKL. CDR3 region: CASSQALLGQGYEQYF. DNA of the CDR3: TGCGCCAGCAGCCAAGCCCTGTTGGGGCAGGGCTACGAGCAGTACTTC.

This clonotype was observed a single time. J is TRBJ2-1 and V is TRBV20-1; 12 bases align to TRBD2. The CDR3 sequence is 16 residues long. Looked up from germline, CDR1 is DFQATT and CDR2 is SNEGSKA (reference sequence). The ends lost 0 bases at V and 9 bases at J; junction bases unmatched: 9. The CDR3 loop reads CSARDPTSGRTAEQFF. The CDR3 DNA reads TGCAGTGCTAGAGACCCGACTAGCGGGAGAACGGCTGAGCAGTTCTTC.